This T cell receptor beta chain emerged from a study of cytomegalovirus exposure and HLA in healthy donors. In the PCR, 60 Vbeta and 13 Jbeta primers were used. Sequenced by immunoSEQ multiplex PCR; TCRdb stores in-frame clones only, minus some. The sample holds about 97,000 clones, 81% seen once. The CDR3 runs to 15 residues. In germline, CDR1 is MNHEY, CDR2 SVGAGI. The ends were cut back, 7 bases at V and 5 bases at J, with 18 bases in the middle. The source material was PBMCs. The TCR was taken from a man aged 35 to 55 in good health and CMV-seropositive. The chain links TRBV6-5 to TRBJ1-5, with D perhaps TRBD1 (6 bases). CDR3 sequence: CASKTSGVGDQPQHF. CDR3 bases: TGTGCCAGCAAGACCTCAGGGGTAGGGGATCAGCCCCAGCATTTT.